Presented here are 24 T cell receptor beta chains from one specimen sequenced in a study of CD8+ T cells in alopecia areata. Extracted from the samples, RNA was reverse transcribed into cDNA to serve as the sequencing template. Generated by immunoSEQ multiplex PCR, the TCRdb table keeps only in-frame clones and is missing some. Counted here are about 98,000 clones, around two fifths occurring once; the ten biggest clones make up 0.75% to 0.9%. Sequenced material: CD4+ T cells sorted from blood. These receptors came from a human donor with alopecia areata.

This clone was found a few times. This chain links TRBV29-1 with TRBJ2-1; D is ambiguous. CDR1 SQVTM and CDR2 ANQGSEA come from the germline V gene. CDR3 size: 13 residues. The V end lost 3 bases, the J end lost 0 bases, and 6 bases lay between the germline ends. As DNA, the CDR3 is TGCAGCGTTGAGAGTTACTCCTACAATGAGCAGTTCTTC. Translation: CSVESYSYNEQFF.

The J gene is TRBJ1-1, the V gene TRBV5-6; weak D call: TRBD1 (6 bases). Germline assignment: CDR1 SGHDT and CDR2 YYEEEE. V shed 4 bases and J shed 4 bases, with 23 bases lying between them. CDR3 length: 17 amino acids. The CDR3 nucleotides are TGTGCCAGCAGCCTAATATTAGGGACATATGATGGCACTGAAGCTTTCTTT. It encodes CASSLILGTYDGTEAFF.

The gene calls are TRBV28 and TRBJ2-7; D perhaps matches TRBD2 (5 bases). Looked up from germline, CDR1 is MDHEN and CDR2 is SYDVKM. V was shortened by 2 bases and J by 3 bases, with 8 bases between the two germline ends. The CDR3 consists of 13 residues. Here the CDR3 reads CASSLGGLYEQYF. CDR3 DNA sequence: TGTGCCAGCAGTTTAGGCGGACTCTACGAGCAGTACTTC. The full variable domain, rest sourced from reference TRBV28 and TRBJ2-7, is DVKVTQSSRYLVKRTGEKVFLECVQDMDHENMFWYRQDPGLGLRLIYFSYDVKMKEKGDIPEGYSVSREKKERFSLILESASTNQTSMYLCASSLGGLYEQYFGPGTRLTVT.

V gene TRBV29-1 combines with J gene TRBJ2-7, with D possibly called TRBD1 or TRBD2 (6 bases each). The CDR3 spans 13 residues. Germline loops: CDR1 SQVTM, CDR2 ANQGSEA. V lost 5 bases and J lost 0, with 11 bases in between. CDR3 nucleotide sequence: TGCAGCGTTCGGGGGACAAGCTCCTACGAGCAGTACTTC. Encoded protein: CSVRGTSSYEQYF.

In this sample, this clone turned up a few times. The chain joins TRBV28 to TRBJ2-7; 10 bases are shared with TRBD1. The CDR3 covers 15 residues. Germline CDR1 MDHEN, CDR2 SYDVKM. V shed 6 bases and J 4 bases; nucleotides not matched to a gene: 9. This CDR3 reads CASSLAGTGVYEQYF. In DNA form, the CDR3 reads TGTGCCAGCAGCCTCGCCGGGACAGGGGTTTACGAGCAGTACTTC.

The CDR3 region is CASSLEASGRSAKNIQYF. The CDR3 DNA reads as TGTGCCAGCAGCTTAGAGGCGAGCGGGAGGAGCGCCAAAAACATTCAGTACTTC. The genes are TRBV7-6 and TRBJ2-4; 9 positions match TRBD2. The J segment lost 1 base and the V segment lost 1 base, leaving 8 bases of the junction unmatched. The CDR3 contains 18 residues. The germline CDR1 and CDR2 sequences are SGHVS and FNYEAQ.

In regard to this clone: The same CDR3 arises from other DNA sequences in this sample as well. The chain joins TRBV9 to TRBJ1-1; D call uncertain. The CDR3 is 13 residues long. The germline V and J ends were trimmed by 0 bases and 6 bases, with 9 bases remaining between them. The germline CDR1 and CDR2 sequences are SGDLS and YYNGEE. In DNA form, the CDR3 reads TGTGCCAGCAGCGTAGGTACGGGATCTGAAGCTTTCTTT. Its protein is CASSVGTGSEAFF.

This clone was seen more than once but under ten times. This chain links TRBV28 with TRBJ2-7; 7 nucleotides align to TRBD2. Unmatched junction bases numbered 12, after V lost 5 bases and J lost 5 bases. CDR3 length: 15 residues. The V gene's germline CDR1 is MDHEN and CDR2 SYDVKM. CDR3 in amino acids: CASSLAGSGGDEQYF. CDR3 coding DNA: TGTGCCAGCAGTCTCGCAGGTAGTGGGGGGGACGAGCAGTACTTC.

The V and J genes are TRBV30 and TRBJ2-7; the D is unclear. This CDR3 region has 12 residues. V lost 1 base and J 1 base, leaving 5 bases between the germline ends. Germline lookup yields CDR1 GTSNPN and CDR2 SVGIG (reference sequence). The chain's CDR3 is CAWSEGSYEQYF. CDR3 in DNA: TGTGCCTGGAGTGAAGGTTCCTACGAGCAGTACTTC.

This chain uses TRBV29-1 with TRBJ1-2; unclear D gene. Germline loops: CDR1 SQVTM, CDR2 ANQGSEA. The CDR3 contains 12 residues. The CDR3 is CRGGGPGYGYTF. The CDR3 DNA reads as TGCAGGGGAGGAGGGCCAGGCTATGGCTACACCTTC.

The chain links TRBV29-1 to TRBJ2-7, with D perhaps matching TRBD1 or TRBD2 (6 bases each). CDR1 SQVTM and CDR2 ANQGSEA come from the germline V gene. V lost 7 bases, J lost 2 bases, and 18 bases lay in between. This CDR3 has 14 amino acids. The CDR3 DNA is TGCAGCGCCCCCGGGGGCTCTGGTACCTACGAGCAGTACTTC. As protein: CSAPGGSGTYEQYF.

Written as DNA, the CDR3 is TGTGCCAGCAGTGTGAGCTCTGGGGCCAACGTCCTGACTTTC. Encoded protein: CASSVSSGANVLTF. V and J are TRBV2 and TRBJ2-6; no clear D. In germline, CDR1 is SNHLY, CDR2 FYNNEI. The V end was cut by 4 bases, the J end by 0 bases, with 4 bases between. The CDR3 totals 14 residues.

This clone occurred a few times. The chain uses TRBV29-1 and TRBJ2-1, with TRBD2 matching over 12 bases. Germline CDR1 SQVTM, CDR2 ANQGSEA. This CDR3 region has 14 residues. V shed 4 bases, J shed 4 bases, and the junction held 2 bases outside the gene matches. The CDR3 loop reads CSVGTSGVYNEQFF. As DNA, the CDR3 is TGCAGCGTTGGGACTAGCGGGGTATACAATGAGCAGTTCTTC.

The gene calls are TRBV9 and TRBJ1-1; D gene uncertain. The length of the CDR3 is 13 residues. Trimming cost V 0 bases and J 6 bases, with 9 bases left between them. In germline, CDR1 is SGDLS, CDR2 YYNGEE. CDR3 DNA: TGTGCCAGCAGCGTAGGGCAGGCGGCTGAAGCTTTCTTT. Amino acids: CASSVGQAAEAFF.

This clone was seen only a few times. CDR3 DNA: TGTGCCAGTAGCCCGGGACTGACCTCCTACGAGCAGTACTTC. Translation gives CASSPGLTSYEQYF. The V and J genes are TRBV19 and TRBJ2-7; tentative D call: TRBD2 (6 bases). V shed 6 bases and J shed 0 bases, with 12 bases lying between them. CDR1 and CDR2 (germline): LNHDA, SQIVND (reference sequence). CDR3 length equals 14 residues.

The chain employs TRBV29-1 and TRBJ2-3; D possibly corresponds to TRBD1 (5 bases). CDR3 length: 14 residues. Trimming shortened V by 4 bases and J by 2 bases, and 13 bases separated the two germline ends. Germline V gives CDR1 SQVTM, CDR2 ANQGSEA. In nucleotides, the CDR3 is TGCAGCGTTGTAGACACAGGCTACACAGATACGCAGTATTTT. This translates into CSVVDTGYTDTQYF.

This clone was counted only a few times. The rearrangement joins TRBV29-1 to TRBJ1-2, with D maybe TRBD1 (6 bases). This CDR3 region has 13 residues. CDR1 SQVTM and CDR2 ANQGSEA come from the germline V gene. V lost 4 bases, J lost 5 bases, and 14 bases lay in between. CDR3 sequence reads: CSVVPQGGYGYTF. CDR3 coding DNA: TGCAGCGTTGTCCCACAGGGAGGATATGGCTACACCTTC. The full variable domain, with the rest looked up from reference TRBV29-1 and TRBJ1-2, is SAVISQKPSRDICQRGTSLTIQCQVDSQVTMMFWYRQQPGQSLTLIATANQGSEATYESGFVIDKFPISRPNLTFSTLTVSNMSPEDSSIYLCSVVPQGGYGYTFGSGTRLTVV.

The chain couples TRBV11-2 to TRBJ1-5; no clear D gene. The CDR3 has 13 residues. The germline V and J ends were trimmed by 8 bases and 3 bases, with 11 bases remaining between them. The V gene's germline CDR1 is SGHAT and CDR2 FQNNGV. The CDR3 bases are TGTGCCAGCTCCGGAGGCCCCAATCAGCCCCAGCATTTT. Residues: CASSGGPNQPQHF.

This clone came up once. The CDR3 region is CAWSYKERYSYTF. CDR3 nucleotides: TGTGCCTGGAGCTATAAGGAGAGATATAGCTACACCTTC. This chain joins TRBV30 and TRBJ1-2, with D hard to call. Looked up from germline, CDR1 is GTSNPN and CDR2 is SVGIG (reference sequence). The CDR3 runs to 13 residues. Trimming left V 3 bases short and J 9 bases short, with 17 bases between.

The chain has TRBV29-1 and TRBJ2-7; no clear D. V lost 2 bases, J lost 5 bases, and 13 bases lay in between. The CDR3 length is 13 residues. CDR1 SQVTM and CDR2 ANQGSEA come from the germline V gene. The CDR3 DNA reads TGCAGCGTTGAACGGCCCGGTCGCGACGAGCAGTACTTC. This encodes CSVERPGRDEQYF.

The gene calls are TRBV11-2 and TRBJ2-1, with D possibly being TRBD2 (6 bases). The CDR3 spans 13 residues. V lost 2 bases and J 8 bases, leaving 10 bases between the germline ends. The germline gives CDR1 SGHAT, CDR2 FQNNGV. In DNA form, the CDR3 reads TGTGCCAGCAGCTTATCTACTAGCTATGAGCAGTTCTTC. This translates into CASSLSTSYEQFF.

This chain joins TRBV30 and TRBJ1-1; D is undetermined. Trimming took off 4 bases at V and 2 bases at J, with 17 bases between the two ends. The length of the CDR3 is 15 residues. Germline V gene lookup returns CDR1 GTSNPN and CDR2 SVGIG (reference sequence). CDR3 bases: TGTGCCTGGAACGGAGCCCTAAACCTAAACACTGAAGCTTTCTTT. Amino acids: CAWNGALNLNTEAFF.

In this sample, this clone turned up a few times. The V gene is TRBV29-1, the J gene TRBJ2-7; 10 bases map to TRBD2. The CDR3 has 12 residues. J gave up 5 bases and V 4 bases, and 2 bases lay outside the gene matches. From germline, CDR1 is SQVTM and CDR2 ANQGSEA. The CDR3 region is CSVASGRHEQYF. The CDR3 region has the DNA TGCAGCGTTGCTAGCGGGAGACACGAGCAGTACTTC.

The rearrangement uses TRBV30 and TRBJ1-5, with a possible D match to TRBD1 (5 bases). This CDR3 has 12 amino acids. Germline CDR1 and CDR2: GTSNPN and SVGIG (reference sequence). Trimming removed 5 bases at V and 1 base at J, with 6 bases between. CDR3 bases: TGTGCCTGGGGACAAAGCAATCAGCCCCAGCATTTT. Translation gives CAWGQSNQPQHF. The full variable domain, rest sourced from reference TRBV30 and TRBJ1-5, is SQTIHQWPATLVQPVGSPLSLECTVEGTSNPNLYWYRQAAGRGLQLLFYSVGIGQISSEVPQNLSASRPQDRQFILSSKKLLLSDSGFYLCAWGQSNQPQHFGDGTRLSIL.